The clone carrying this TCR beta chain was observed many times. For the diagnoses, clinical symptoms, serum thyroxine and TRAb, thyroid ultrasound and orbital computed tomography were used. Amplification targeted TCR beta CDR3 regions from RNA transcripts. During a first-round RT-PCR of the TCR CDR3, the HTBI primer set was used. TCRdb ran MiXCR on the multiplex PCR reads and lists one entry per CDR3 protein. The table lists fewer than 800,000 distinct CDR3 sequences, about 15% of them singletons, with approximately 8.4% in the top ten. V trimming: 1 base; J trimming: 0 bases; junction bases outside the gene matches: 1. Germline CDR1 reads MNHNY; CDR2 reads SVGAGI (reference sequence). The CDR3 spans 15 residues. This sample is drawn from a study of T cells in Graves' hyperthyroidism and ophthalmopathy.

The chain couples TRBV6-6 to TRBJ1-2; 8 bases map to TRBD1. Sequencing used blood. The sequence derives from a man between 18 and 29 years old with Graves' hyperthyroidism. In DNA form, the CDR3 reads TGTGCCAGCAGTTACTTACAGGGGGCTAACTATGGCTACACCTTC. Protein sequence: CASSYLQGANYGYTF.